Listed below are T cell receptor beta chains from one sample, sequenced in a study of blood T cell repertoires in COVID-19. The method was immunoSEQ multiplex PCR; TCRdb's version includes in-frame clones alone and lacks a portion of them. Among 150,000 or so clones listed, 70% to 85% were seen once. Input material: PBMCs or T cells enriched from blood (not recorded which). Receptors originate from a man between 45 and 60 years old who had recovered from COVID-19. Both conserved end residues are part of each CDR3. Fields, in order: J gene, V gene, CDR3 protein.

J: TRBJ1-6
V: TRBV13
CDR3: CASSSSGSLSPLHF

J: TRBJ2-2
V: TRBV6-4
CDR3: CASSEQGTGELFF

J: TRBJ2-7
V: TRBV5-1
CDR3: CASSSSPAGASSYEQYF

J: TRBJ2-2
V: TRBV7-7
CDR3: CASSSGTSGRTGELFF

J: TRBJ2-5
V: TRBV3-1/TRBV3-2
CDR3: CASSLAGGQETQYF

J: TRBJ1-2
V: TRBV9
CDR3: CASSPGEARYGYTF

J: TRBJ1-2
V: TRBV7-9
CDR3: CASSAKGTGSPYGYTF

J: TRBJ1-6
V: TRBV5-4
CDR3: CASSLYTGGYSPLHF

J: TRBJ1-5
V: TRBV19
CDR3: CASSDRDQPQHF

J: TRBJ2-7
V: TRBV3-1/TRBV3-2
CDR3: CASSQVPGQVVGEQYF

J: TRBJ2-4
V: TRBV5-1
CDR3: CASSRGSKNIQYF

J: TRBJ1-2
V: TRBV15
CDR3: CATRGQGYGYTF

J: TRBJ2-5
V: TRBV3-1/TRBV3-2
CDR3: CASGGTGGPQETQYF

J: TRBJ2-6
V: TRBV6-5
CDR3: CASGTGGSGANVLTF

J: TRBJ2-3
V: TRBV6-4
CDR3: CASSDVAGGQYF

J: TRBJ2-1
V: TRBV6-5
CDR3: CASRSRDSWPNEQFF